The rows below give T cell receptor beta chains drawn from one sample of a study of T cell responses to AZD1222 COVID-19 vaccine. Only in-frame clones appear in the TCRdb table, and some are missing; sequencing was by immunoSEQ multiplex PCR. The table includes some 150,000 clones, 90% to 95% detected once. Here the sequenced sample was peripheral blood, taken on day 0 of AZD1222 vaccination. All receptors derive from an adult in good health. CDR3s include the opening cysteine and the closing phenylalanine or tryptophan. A D gene is named only where the DNA matches it firmly. Clone size, where shown, is once, few, many, or a class for clones that have expanded.

d_gene	abundance	j_gene	v_gene	CDR3aa	CDR3nt
.	.	TRBJ1-1	TRBV21-1	CASSIRPDRVSRGTEAFF	TGTGCCAGCAGCATCAGACCGGACAGGGTTTCCCGGGGCACTGAAGCTTTCTTT
.	.	TRBJ1-1	TRBV19	CASIRQGLTEAFF	TGTGCCAGTATAAGGCAGGGGCTGACTGAAGCTTTCTTT
.	once	TRBJ1-2	TRBV19	CASSSQHRALGRYGYTF	TGTGCCAGTAGTTCCCAACACCGGGCCTTAGGACGCTATGGCTACACCTTC
TRBD2	.	TRBJ2-1	TRBV7-9	CASSPSGSYNEQFF	TGTGCCAGCAGCCCAAGCGGGAGCTACAATGAGCAGTTCTTC
.	few	TRBJ2-5	TRBV7-7	CASSLGRGGGETQYF	TGTGCCAGCAGCTTAGGCAGGGGCGGAGGGGAGACCCAGTACTTC
.	.	TRBJ1-6	TRBV7-2	CASRVRSSYNSPLHF	TGTGCCAGCAGAGTACGGAGCTCCTATAATTCACCCCTCCACTTT
.	once	TRBJ2-2	TRBV5-1	CASSFQGLLNTGELFF	TGCGCCAGCAGCTTCCAGGGACTTCTGAACACCGGGGAGCTGTTTTTT
.	.	TRBJ2-1	TRBV7-3	CASSLTGGYSYNEQFF	TGTGCCAGCAGCTTAACCGGGGGTTACTCCTACAATGAGCAGTTCTTC
TRBD2	.	TRBJ2-5	TRBV7-2	CASSSGGAGETQYF	TGTGCCAGCAGCTCCGGGGGGGCCGGAGAGACCCAGTACTTC
TRBD2	.	TRBJ2-5	TRBV4-2	CASSPHLERGGSQETQYF	TGTGCCAGCAGCCCCCACCTCGAGCGGGGGGGCAGTCAAGAGACCCAGTACTTC
TRBD1	.	TRBJ1-1	TRBV5-1	CASSTRTGSEFGAFF	TGCGCCAGCAGCACACGGACAGGGTCGGAATTTGGGGCTTTCTTT
.	.	TRBJ1-1	TRBV19	CASSISGLNTEAFF	TGTGCCAGTAGTATTTCCGGACTGAACACTGAAGCTTTCTTT
.	.	TRBJ2-7	TRBV5-1	CASSFGPDKYEQYF	TGCGCCAGCAGCTTCGGGCCAGATAAATACGAGCAGTACTTC
TRBD1	.	TRBJ2-7	TRBV19	CASCGGQGTNEQYF	TGTGCCAGTTGCGGCGGACAGGGGACGAACGAGCAGTACTTC
.	once	TRBJ1-2	TRBV4-1	CASSQDNRLRGYTF	TGCGCCAGCAGCCAAGACAATCGGCTCCGGGGCTACACCTTC
.	.	TRBJ1-2	TRBV7-2	CASSLASQASTGYTF	TGTGCCAGCAGCTTAGCGTCGCAGGCCTCTACTGGCTACACCTTC
TRBD2	.	TRBJ2-1	TRBV11-3	CASSYGGATVNEQFF	TGTGCCAGCAGCTACGGGGGGGCCACTGTGAATGAGCAGTTCTTC
.	.	TRBJ2-3	TRBV3-1/TRBV3-2	CASSQGLVSGRTDTQYF	TGTGCCAGCAGCCAAGGTTTGGTTAGCGGTCGCACAGATACGCAGTATTTT
TRBD1	once	TRBJ2-7	TRBV4-3	CASSLTGTGKYEQYF	TGCGCCAGCAGCCTCACCGGGACAGGGAAGTACGAGCAGTACTTC
.	.	TRBJ2-3	TRBV4-3	CASSPQEPGESTDTQYF	TGCGCCAGCAGCCCTCAAGAGCCCGGGGAAAGCACAGATACGCAGTATTTT
.	.	TRBJ1-1	TRBV5-1	CASSWSGRVNTEAFF	TGCGCCAGCAGCTGGTCCGGACGGGTGAACACTGAAGCTTTCTTT
.	.	TRBJ2-1	TRBV6-1	CASSEGANEQFF	TGTGCCAGCAGTGAGGGAGCAAATGAGCAGTTCTTC
.	once	TRBJ1-3	TRBV6-5	CASSYLRGAFGNTIYF	TGTGCCAGCAGTTACCTTAGGGGGGCGTTTGGAAACACCATATATTTT
TRBD1	once	TRBJ1-4	TRBV3-1/TRBV3-2	CASSHYGTGREKLFF	TGTGCCAGCAGTCATTACGGGACAGGGAGAGAAAAACTGTTTTTT
TRBD1	.	TRBJ1-4	TRBV30	CAWKIQGGGEKLFF	TGTGCCTGGAAGATTCAGGGGGGAGGTGAAAAACTGTTTTTT
.	.	TRBJ1-1	TRBV19	CASSIPRAEAFF	TGTGCCAGTAGTATCCCCCGCGCTGAAGCTTTCTTT
TRBD2	.	TRBJ2-1	TRBV3-1/TRBV3-2	CASSQLAGRNEQFF	TGTGCCAGCAGCCAACTAGCGGGGAGGAATGAGCAGTTCTTC
TRBD1	.	TRBJ2-1	TRBV4-2	CASSQGTGSYNEQFF	TGTGCCAGCAGCCAAGGGACAGGGAGCTACAATGAGCAGTTCTTC
TRBD1	.	TRBJ1-1	TRBV18	CASSPPRGQGDLNPEAFF	TGTGCCAGCTCACCACCACGGGGACAGGGCGATCTGAACCCTGAAGCTTTCTTT
TRBD1	.	TRBJ1-1	TRBV19	CASRTGGVGTEAFF	TGTGCCAGTAGGACAGGGGGCGTAGGGACTGAAGCTTTCTTT
.	few	TRBJ2-3	TRBV11-3	CASSLDDRRFATQYF	TGTGCCAGCAGCTTAGATGACAGGCGGTTTGCTACGCAGTATTTT
.	.	TRBJ2-1	TRBV10-3	CAISFTSTLRVEQFF	TGTGCCATCAGTTTCACTTCTACGCTACGGGTGGAGCAGTTCTTC
TRBD2	.	TRBJ2-2	TRBV3-1/TRBV3-2	CASSQDGRTSGGKDTGELFF	TGTGCCAGCAGCCAAGATGGTCGGACTAGCGGGGGTAAGGACACCGGGGAGCTGTTTTTT
.	.	TRBJ2-7	TRBV7-9	CASSFRETRHEQYF	TGTGCCAGCAGCTTCAGGGAGACGCGCCACGAGCAGTACTTC
.	.	TRBJ2-2	TRBV6-1	CASSDRGGSGELFF	TGTGCCAGCAGTGACAGGGGGGGGAGTGGGGAGCTGTTTTTT
TRBD1	.	TRBJ2-1	TRBV3-1/TRBV3-2	CASSQWGQGMNEQFF	TGTGCCAGCAGCCAATGGGGACAGGGAATGAATGAGCAGTTCTTC
.	once	TRBJ2-7	TRBV15	CATSRSSGTYEQYF	TGTGCCACCAGCAGATCCTCCGGGACCTACGAGCAGTACTTC
.	.	TRBJ1-1	TRBV11-2	CASSPSSTGLIAEAFF	TGTGCCAGCAGCCCAAGCTCCACAGGGTTGATCGCTGAAGCTTTCTTT
TRBD2	.	TRBJ2-2	TRBV10-3	CAISAGTSGEANTGELFF	TGTGCCATCAGTGCGGGGACTAGCGGGGAAGCGAACACCGGGGAGCTGTTTTTT
.	once	TRBJ2-3	TRBV5-5	CASSLEGHPTDTQYF	TGTGCCAGCAGCTTGGAGGGGCACCCCACAGATACGCAGTATTTT
.	.	TRBJ1-6	TRBV19	CASSRWGDAYNSPLHF	TGTGCCAGTAGTAGGTGGGGGGACGCCTATAATTCACCCCTCCACTTT
TRBD1	.	TRBJ1-5	TRBV5-1	CASSLQGTQPQHF	TGCGCCAGCAGCTTACAGGGGACTCAGCCCCAGCATTTT
.	once	TRBJ1-2	TRBV29-1	CSVEGGNGYGYTF	TGCAGCGTTGAAGGAGGGAACGGATATGGCTACACCTTC
.	once	TRBJ2-7	TRBV3-1/TRBV3-2	CATEGRNYEQYF	TGTGCCACTGAGGGCCGGAATTACGAGCAGTACTTC
.	once	TRBJ1-4	TRBV27	CASRGFNEKLFF	TGTGCCAGCAGGGGGTTTAATGAAAAACTGTTTTTT
.	.	TRBJ2-1	TRBV16	CASSPTWSALGLSLLFF	TGTGCCAGCAGCCCTACCTGGTCGGCTCTGGGCCTTAGTTTGTTGTTCTTC
.	once	TRBJ1-6	TRBV2	CASTKRGNQNSPLHF	TGTGCCAGCACCAAAAGGGGGAACCAGAATTCACCCCTCCACTTT
TRBD1	.	TRBJ1-5	TRBV2	CASRDRGNQPQHF	TGTGCCAGCAGGGACAGGGGTAATCAGCCCCAGCATTTT
.	.	TRBJ1-2	TRBV18	CASSPQPLNYGYTF	TGTGCCAGCTCACCACAGCCACTAAACTATGGCTACACCTTC
.	.	TRBJ1-1	TRBV30	CAWSAWGGNTEAFF	TGTGCCTGGAGTGCCTGGGGCGGTAACACTGAAGCTTTCTTT
.	.	TRBJ1-2	TRBV21-1	CASSKEQVLYGYTF	TGTGCCAGCAGCAAAGAACAGGTCCTCTATGGCTACACCTTC
TRBD2	once	TRBJ2-2	TRBV19	CASSSGTSGGAGELFF	TGTGCCAGTAGTTCCGGGACTAGCGGGGGGGCCGGGGAGCTGTTTTTT
.	.	TRBJ2-1	TRBV4-1	CASSQRDEQFF	TGCGCCAGCAGCCAAAGGGATGAGCAGTTCTTC
.	once	TRBJ1-5	TRBV19	CASSHNRPLRPQPQHF	TGTGCCAGTAGTCATAACAGGCCCCTGAGGCCTCAGCCCCAGCATTTT
.	.	TRBJ1-5	TRBV19	CASSIPQAFSNQPQHF	TGTGCCAGTAGTATCCCCCAGGCCTTTAGCAATCAGCCCCAGCATTTT
TRBD1	.	TRBJ1-1	TRBV30	CAWSVVRQGAAFF	TGTGCCTGGAGTGTAGTAAGACAGGGGGCCGCTTTCTTT
.	.	TRBJ1-2	TRBV4-3	CASSQLTGINYGYTF	TGCGCCAGCAGCCAACTTACAGGGATCAACTATGGCTACACCTTC
.	once	TRBJ2-1	TRBV5-1	CASSLGWGSSYNEQFF	TGCGCCAGCAGCTTGGGTTGGGGGAGCTCCTACAATGAGCAGTTCTTC
.	.	TRBJ2-7	TRBV28	CASSLARTAPTTYEQYF	TGTGCCAGCAGTTTAGCCCGGACAGCCCCAACCACCTACGAGCAGTACTTC
TRBD1	.	TRBJ2-5	TRBV18	CASSNTGQGSLGTQYF	TGTGCCAGCTCAAATACGGGACAGGGTTCATTAGGGACCCAGTACTTC